This TCR beta chain originates from a study of patients and donors after allogeneic stem cell transplantation. TCRdb re-called the RT-PCR reads with MiXCR, one entry per CDR3 protein. The sample comprises 900,000 to 1,000,000 distinct CDR3 sequences, under 20% of which are singletons, and around 6% rests with the top ten. CDR1 is KGHSH and CDR2 is LQKENI in the germline V gene. V lost 1 base and J lost 4, with 11 bases in between. The CDR3 sequence is 14 residues long. Sequences were obtained from blood, either unsorted or a sorted T cell fraction (not recorded which). The TCR was taken from a human donor who was either an allogeneic HSCT recipient or a stem cell or donor lymphocyte infusion donor (not recorded which). It is not recorded whose cells these are; they may come from a transplant donor. The rearrangement joins TRBV18 to TRBJ2-7; D possibly corresponds to TRBD1 (6 bases). The CDR3 DNA reads TGTGCCAGCTCACCACGTCAACAGGGATACGAGCAGTACTTC. Translated: CASSPRQQGYEQYF.